The T cell receptor beta chain described here comes from a study of cytomegalovirus exposure and HLA in healthy donors. Points on this clone: The antigen is unknown.

General observations from the study: One variant, a missense change in DCLRE1C, was linked in a later analysis to TCR beta V- and J-gene trimming.

The CDR3 loop spans 15 amino acids. Germline values: CDR1 SGHNT, CDR2 YYREEE (reference sequence). Trimming shortened V by 2 bases and J by 5 bases, and 16 bases separated the two germline ends. Amplification used 60 Vbeta primers and 13 Jbeta primers. Assay used: immunoSEQ multiplex PCR; TCRdb lists only in-frame clones, some missing. The table includes some 38,000 clones, 68% detected once. Samples came from healthy bone marrow donors. This TCR was sampled from a man aged 40-49 years in good health and CMV-seronegative. The sequencing sample was made of PBMCs. The chain is built from TRBV5-4 and TRBJ1-1; D unclear. CDR3 coding DNA: TGTGCCAGCAGCTTTGGGAAAGAGGGTTATACTGAAGCTTTCTTT. It is translated as CASSFGKEGYTEAFF. Variable domain in full (rest from reference TRBV5-4 and TRBJ1-1): ETGVTQSPTHLIKTRGQQVTLRCSSQSGHNTVSWYQQALGQGPQFIFQYYREEENGRGNFPPRFSGLQFPNYSSELNVNALELDDSALYLCASSFGKEGYTEAFFGQGTRLTVV.